This TCR beta chain was profiled in a study of T cell repertoires in cytomegalovirus infection. Turning to the study itself: CMV infection together with matching HLA type was indicated by public TCR beta signatures.

Germline V gene lookup returns CDR1 DFQATT and CDR2 SNEGSKA (reference sequence). The V end lost 6 bases, the J end lost 2 bases, and 15 bases lay between the germline ends. This CDR3 spans 14 amino acids. TCRdb re-called the reads through MiXCR, storing one row per CDR3 protein. This table holds 200,000 to 250,000 distinct CDR3 sequences, over 20% found once. This sequence was found in a human donor in good health (CMV status not recorded). Some clones in this sample may be carry-over from other donors' samples. This sequence joins TRBV20-1 and TRBJ2-3, with D perhaps matching TRBD1 (5 bases). The sample consisted of CD8+ T cells from PBMCs. The CDR3, as DNA: TGCAGTGCAAATGACAGAGAGGCCACAGATACGCAGTATTTT. Translating gives CSANDREATDTQYF.